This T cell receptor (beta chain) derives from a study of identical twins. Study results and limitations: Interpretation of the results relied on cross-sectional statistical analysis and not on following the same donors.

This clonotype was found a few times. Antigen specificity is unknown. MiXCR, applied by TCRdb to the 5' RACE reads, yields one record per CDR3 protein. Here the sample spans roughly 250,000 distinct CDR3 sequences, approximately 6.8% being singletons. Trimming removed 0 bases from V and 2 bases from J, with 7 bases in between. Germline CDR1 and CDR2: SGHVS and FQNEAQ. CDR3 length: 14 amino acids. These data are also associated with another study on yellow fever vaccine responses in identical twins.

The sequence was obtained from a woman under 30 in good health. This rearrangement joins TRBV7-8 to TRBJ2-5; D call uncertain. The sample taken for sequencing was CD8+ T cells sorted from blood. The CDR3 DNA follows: TGTGCCAGCAGCTTAGCACAGTTACAAGAGACCCAGTACTTC. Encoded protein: CASSLAQLQETQYF.